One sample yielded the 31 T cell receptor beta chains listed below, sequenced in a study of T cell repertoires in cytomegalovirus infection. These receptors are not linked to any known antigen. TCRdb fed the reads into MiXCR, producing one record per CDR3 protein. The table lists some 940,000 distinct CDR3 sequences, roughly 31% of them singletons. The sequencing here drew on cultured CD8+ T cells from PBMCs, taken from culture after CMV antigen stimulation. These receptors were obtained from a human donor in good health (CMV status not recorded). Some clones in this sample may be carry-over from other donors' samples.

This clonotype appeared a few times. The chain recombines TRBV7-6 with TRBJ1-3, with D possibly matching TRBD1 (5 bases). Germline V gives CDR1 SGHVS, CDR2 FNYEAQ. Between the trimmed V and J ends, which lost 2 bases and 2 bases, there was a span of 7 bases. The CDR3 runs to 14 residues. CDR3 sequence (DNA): TGTGCCAGCAGCTTAAAACAGGCTGGAAACACCATATATTTT. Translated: CASSLKQAGNTIYF.

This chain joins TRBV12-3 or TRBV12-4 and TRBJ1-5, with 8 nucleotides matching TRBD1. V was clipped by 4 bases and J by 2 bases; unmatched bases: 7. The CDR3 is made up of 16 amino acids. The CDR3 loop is CASSSDRGKGNQPQHF. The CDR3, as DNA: TGTGCCAGCAGTTCCGACAGGGGAAAAGGCAATCAGCCCCAGCATTTT.

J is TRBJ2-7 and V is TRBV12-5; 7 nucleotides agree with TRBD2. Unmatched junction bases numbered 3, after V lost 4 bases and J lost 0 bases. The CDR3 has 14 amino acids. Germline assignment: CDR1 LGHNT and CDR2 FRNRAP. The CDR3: CASGWGLFSYEQYF. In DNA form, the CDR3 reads TGTGCTAGTGGTTGGGGACTATTCTCCTACGAGCAGTACTTC.

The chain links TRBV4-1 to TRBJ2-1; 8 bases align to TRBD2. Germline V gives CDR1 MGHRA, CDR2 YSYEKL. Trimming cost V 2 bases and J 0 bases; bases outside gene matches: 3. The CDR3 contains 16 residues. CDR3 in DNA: TGCGCCAGCAGCCAAAATAGCGGGGTCTCCTACAATGAGCAGTTCTTC. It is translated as CASSQNSGVSYNEQFF.

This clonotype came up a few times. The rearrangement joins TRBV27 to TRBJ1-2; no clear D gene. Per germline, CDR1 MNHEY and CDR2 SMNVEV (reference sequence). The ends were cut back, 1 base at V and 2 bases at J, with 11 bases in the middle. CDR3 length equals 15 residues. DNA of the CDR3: TGTGCCAGCAGTTTATTCGCAGAGGAAAACTATGGCTACACCTTC. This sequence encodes CASSLFAEENYGYTF.

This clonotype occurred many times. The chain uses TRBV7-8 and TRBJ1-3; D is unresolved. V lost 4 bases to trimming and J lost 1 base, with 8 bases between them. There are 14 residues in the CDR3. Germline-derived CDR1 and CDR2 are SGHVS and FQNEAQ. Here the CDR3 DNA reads TGTGCCAGCAGCTCCCCGAGTTCTGGAAACACCATATATTTT. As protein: CASSSPSSGNTIYF.

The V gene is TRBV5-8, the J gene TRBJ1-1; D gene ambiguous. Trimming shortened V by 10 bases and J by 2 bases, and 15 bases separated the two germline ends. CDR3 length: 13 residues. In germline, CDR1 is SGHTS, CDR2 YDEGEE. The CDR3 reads CAPSARLNTEAFF. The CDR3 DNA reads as TGTGCCCCATCGGCCCGGCTAAACACTGAAGCTTTCTTT.

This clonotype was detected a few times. The CDR3 region has the DNA TGCGCCAGCAGCCAAGGAAGGCAGTATGAGCTTGGCACAGATACGCAGTATTTT. Protein sequence: CASSQGRQYELGTDTQYF. The chain employs TRBV4-1 and TRBJ2-3; no definite D call. Per germline, CDR1 MGHRA and CDR2 YSYEKL. Trimming pared 1 base from V and 1 base from J, leaving 18 bases between. This CDR3 region has 18 residues.

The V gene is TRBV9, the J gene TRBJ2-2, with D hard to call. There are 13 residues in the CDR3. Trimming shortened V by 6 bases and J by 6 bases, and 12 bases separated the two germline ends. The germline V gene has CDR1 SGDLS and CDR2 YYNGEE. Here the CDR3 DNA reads TGTGCCAGCAAACCGGAGACGGCCGGGGAGCTGTTTTTT. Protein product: CASKPETAGELFF. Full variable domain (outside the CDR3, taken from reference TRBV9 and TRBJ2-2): DSGVTQTPKHLITATGQRVTLRCSPRSGDLSVYWYQQSLDQGLQFLIQYYNGEERAKGNILERFSAQQFPDLHSELNLSSLELGDSALYFCASKPETAGELFFGEGSRLTVL.

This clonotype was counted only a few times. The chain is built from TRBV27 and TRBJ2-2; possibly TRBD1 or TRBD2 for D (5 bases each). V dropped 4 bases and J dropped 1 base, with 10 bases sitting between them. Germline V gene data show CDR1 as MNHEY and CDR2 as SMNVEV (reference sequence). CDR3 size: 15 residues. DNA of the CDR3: TGTGCCAGCAGTTCCCGGGACGTGAACACCGGGGAGCTGTTTTTT. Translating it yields CASSSRDVNTGELFF.

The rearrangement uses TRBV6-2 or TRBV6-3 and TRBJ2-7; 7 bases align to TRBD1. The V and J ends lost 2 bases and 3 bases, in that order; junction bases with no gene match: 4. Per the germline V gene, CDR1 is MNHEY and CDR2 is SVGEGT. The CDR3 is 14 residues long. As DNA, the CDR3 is TGTGCCAGCAGTTACAGGCAGGGGGACTACGAGCAGTACGTC. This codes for CASSYRQGDYEQYV.

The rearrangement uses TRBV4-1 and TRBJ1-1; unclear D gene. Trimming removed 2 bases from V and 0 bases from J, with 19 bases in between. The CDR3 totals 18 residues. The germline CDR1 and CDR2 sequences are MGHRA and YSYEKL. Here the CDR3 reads CASSQTDGWEGMNTEAFF. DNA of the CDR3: TGCGCCAGCAGCCAAACGGACGGATGGGAAGGGATGAACACTGAAGCTTTCTTT.

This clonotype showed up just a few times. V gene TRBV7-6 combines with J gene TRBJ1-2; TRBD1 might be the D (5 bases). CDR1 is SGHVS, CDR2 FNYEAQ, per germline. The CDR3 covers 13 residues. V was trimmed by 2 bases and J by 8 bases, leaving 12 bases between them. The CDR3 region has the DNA TGTGCCAGCAGCTTATCAGGGATGGAAGGCTACACCTTC. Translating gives CASSLSGMEGYTF.

The CDR3 bases are TGCAGCGTTGAAGATCCGAGGGGGGGCCCAGATACGCAGTATTTT. This gives the protein CSVEDPRGGPDTQYF. The chain recombines TRBV29-1 with TRBJ2-3; possibly TRBD2 for D (7 bases). The V end was cut by 0 bases, the J end by 4 bases, with 14 bases between. CDR1 SQVTM and CDR2 ANQGSEA come from the germline V gene. The CDR3 is made up of 15 amino acids.

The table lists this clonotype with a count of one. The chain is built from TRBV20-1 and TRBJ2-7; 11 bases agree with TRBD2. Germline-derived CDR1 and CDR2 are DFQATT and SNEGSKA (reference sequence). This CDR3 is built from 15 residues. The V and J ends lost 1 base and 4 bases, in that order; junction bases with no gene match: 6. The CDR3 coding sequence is TGCAGTGCTAGAGTTCTGGGGACTAGCGGTTACGAGCAGTACGTC. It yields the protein CSARVLGTSGYEQYV.

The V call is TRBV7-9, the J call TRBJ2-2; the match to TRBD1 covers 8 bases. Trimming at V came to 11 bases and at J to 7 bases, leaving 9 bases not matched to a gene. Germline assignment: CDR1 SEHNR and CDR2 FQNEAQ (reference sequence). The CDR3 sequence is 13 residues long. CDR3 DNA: TGTGCCGCCTTGGACAGGGAGGACGGGGAGCTGTTTTTT. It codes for CAALDREDGELFF. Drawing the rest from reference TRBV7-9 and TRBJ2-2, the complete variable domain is DTGVSQNPRHKITKRGQNVTFRCDPISEHNRLYWYRQTLGQGPEFLTYFQNEAQLEKSRLLSDRFSAERPKGSFSTLEIQRTEQGDSAMYLCAALDREDGELFFGEGSRLTVL.

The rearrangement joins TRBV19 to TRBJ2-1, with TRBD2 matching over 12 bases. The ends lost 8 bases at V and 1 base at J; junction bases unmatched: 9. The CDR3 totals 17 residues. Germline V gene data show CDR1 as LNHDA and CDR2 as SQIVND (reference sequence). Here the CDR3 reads CASGLTSGGLSYNEQFF. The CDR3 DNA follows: TGTGCCAGTGGACTGACTAGCGGGGGCCTATCCTACAATGAGCAGTTCTTC. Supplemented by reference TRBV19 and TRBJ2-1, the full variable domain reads DGGITQSPKYLFRKEGQNVTLSCEQNLNHDAMYWYRQDPGQGLRLIYYSQIVNDFQKGDIAEGYSVSREKKESFPLTVTSAQKNPTAFYLCASGLTSGGLSYNEQFFGPGTRLTVL.

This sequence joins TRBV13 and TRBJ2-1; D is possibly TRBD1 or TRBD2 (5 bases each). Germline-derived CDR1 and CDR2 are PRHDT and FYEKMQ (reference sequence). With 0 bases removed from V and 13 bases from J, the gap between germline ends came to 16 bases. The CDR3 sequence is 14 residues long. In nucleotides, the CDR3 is TGTGCCAGCAGCTTAGGTACTAGTTGGGGCGGACAGTTCTTC. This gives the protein CASSLGTSWGGQFF.

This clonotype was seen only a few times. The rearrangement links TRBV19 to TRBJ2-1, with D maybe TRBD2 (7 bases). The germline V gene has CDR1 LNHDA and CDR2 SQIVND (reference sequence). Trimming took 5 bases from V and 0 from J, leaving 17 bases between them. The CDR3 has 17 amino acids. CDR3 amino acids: CASSDIRGASSYNEQFF. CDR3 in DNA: TGTGCCAGTAGTGACATCCGGGGGGCGAGCTCCTACAATGAGCAGTTCTTC.

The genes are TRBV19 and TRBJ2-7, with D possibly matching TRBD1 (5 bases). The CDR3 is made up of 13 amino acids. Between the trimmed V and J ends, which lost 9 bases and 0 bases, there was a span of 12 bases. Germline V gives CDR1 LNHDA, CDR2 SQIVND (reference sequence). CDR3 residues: CASRAKDSYEQYF. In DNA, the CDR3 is TGTGCCAGCAGGGCGAAGGACTCCTACGAGCAGTACTTC.

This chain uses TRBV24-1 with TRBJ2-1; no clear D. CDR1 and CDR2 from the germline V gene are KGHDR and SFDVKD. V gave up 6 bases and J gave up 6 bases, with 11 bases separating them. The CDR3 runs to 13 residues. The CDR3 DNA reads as TGTGCCACCAGTCCCGACACGAGCAATGAGCAGTTCTTC. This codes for CATSPDTSNEQFF.

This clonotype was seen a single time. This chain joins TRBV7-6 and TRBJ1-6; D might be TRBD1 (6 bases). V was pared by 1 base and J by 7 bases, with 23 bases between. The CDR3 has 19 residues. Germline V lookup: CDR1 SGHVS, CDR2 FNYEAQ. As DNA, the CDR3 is TGTGCCAGCAGCTTAGATCCACTACCGGGACAAGAAGGGAATTCACCCCTCCACTTT. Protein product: CASSLDPLPGQEGNSPLHF. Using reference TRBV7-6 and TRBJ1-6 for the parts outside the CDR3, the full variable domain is GAGVSQSPRYKVTKRGQDVALRCDPISGHVSLYWYRQALGQGPEFLTYFNYEAQQDKSGLPNDRFSAERPEGSISTLTIQRTEQRDSAMYRCASSLDPLPGQEGNSPLHFGNGTRLTVT.

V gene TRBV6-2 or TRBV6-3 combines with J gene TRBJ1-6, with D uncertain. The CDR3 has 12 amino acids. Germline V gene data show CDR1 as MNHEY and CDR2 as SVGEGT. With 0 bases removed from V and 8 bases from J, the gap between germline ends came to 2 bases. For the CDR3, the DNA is TGTGCCAGCAGTTACTCGGATTCACCCCTCCACTTT. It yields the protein CASSYSDSPLHF.

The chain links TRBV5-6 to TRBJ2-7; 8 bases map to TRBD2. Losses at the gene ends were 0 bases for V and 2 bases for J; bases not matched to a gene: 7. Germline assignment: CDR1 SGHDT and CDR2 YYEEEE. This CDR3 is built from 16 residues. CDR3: CASSLGPAGGPYEQYV. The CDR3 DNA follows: TGTGCCAGCAGCTTGGGACCCGCGGGGGGACCCTACGAGCAGTACGTC.

In nucleotides, the CDR3 is TGTGCCAGCAGTTCCTCTCGGAGCGGGGGCTTCACAGATACGCAGTATTTT. Encoded protein: CASSSSRSGGFTDTQYF. The chain links TRBV6-5 to TRBJ2-3, with 8 bases fitting TRBD2. This CDR3 has 17 amino acids. Germline assignment: CDR1 MNHEY and CDR2 SVGAGI. V lost 4 bases and J lost 2; bases outside the gene matches: 11.

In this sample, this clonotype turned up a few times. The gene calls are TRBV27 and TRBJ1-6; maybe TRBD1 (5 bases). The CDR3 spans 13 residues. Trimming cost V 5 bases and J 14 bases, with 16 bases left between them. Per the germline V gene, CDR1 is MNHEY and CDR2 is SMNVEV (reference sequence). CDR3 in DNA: TGTGCCAGCAGTAGTAGGGGACCTATGTCCCTCCACTTT. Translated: CASSSRGPMSLHF.

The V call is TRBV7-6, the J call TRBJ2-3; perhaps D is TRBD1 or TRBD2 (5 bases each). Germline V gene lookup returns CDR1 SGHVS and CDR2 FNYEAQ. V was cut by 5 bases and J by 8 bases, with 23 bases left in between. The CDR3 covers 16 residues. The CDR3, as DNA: TGTGCCAGCAGCCCAAGCGTCACTGGGGGTCTTGGTACGCAGTATTTT. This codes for CASSPSVTGGLGTQYF.

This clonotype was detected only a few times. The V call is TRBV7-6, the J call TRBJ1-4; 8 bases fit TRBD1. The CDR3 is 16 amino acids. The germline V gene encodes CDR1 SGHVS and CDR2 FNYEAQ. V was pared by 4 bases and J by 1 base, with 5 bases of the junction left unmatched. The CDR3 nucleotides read TGTGCCAGCAGCTCCCGGACAGGGAGAACTAATGAAAAACTGTTTTTT. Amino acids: CASSSRTGRTNEKLFF.

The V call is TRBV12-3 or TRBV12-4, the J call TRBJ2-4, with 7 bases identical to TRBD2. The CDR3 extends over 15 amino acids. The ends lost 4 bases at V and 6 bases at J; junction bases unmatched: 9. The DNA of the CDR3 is TGTGCCAGCAGTTCTGGGGGGGGAAAGGGAAACATTCAGTACTTC. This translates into CASSSGGGKGNIQYF.

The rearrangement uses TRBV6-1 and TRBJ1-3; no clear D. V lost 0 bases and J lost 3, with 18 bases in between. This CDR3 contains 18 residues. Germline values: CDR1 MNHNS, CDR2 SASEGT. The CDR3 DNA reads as TGTGCCAGCAGTGAAGCAACGGAGGTCCAGGTATATGGAAACACCATATATTTT. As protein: CASSEATEVQVYGNTIYF.

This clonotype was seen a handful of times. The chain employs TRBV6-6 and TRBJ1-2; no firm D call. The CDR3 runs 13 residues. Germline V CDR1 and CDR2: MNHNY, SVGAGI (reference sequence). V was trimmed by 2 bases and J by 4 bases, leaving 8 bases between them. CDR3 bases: TGTGCCAGCAGTTACGAGGCAGCCTATGGCTACACCTTC. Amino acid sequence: CASSYEAAYGYTF.